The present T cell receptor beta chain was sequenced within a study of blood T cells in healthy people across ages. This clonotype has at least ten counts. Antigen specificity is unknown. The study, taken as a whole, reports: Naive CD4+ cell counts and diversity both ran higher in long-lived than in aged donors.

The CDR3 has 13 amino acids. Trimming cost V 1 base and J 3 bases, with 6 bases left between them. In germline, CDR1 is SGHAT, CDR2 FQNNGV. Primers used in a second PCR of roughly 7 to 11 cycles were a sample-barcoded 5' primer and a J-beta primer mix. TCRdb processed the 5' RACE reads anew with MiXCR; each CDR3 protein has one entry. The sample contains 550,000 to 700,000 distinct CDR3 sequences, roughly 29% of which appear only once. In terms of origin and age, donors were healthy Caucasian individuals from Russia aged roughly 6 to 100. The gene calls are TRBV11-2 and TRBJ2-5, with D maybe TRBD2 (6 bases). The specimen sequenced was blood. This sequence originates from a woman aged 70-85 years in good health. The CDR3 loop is CASSLGTKETQYF. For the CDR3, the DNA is TGTGCCAGCAGCTTAGGGACTAAAGAGACCCAGTACTTC. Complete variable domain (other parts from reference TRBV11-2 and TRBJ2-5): EAGVAQSPRYKIIEKRQSVAFWCNPISGHATLYWYQQILGQGPKLLIQFQNNGVVDDSQLPKDRFSAERLKGVDSTLKIQPAKLEDSAVYLCASSLGTKETQYFGPGTRLLVL.